One and the same sample provided the 3 T cell receptor beta chains below, sequenced in a study of T cell repertoires in cytomegalovirus infection. Their recognized antigens are unknown. From the reads, TCRdb called clonotypes with MiXCR, one entry per CDR3 protein. The sample lists 700,000 to 950,000 distinct CDR3 sequences; approximately 32% were seen once. The sample here was cultured CD8+ T cells from PBMCs, taken from culture after CMV antigen stimulation. These receptor sequences come from a human donor in good health (CMV status not recorded). Some clones in this sample may be carry-over from other donors' samples.

V usage is TRBV27 and J usage is TRBJ2-5; perhaps TRBD2 as D (6 bases). The CDR3 is 16 residues long. CDR1 and CDR2 from the germline V gene are MNHEY and SMNVEV (reference sequence). V lost 7 bases and J lost 7, with 25 bases in between. CDR3 sequence: CASKGPGGYLQGTQYF. The DNA for the CDR3 is TGTGCCAGCAAAGGCCCCGGGGGATACCTTCAGGGGACCCAGTACTTC.

The chain has TRBV15 and TRBJ2-2; D call uncertain. Trimming left V 6 bases short and J 0 bases short, with 11 bases between. The CDR3 is 15 residues long. Germline loops: CDR1 LNHNV, CDR2 YYDKDF (reference sequence). The CDR3 sequence: CATRDNQANTGELFF. CDR3 sequence (DNA): TGTGCCACCAGGGATAATCAGGCGAACACCGGGGAGCTGTTTTTT. The variable domain in full, completed from reference TRBV15 and TRBJ2-2, reads DAMVIQNPRYQVTQFGKPVTLSCSQTLNHNVMYWYQQKSSQAPKLLFHYYDKDFNNEADTPDNFQSRRPNTSFCFLDIRSPGLGDTAMYLCATRDNQANTGELFFGEGSRLTVL.

This clonotype was detected only once. The chain couples TRBV9 to TRBJ2-3; TRBD2 is a possible D gene (6 bases). The CDR3 has 16 amino acids. The germline V and J ends were trimmed by 3 bases and 6 bases, with 20 bases remaining between them. Germline lookup yields CDR1 SGDLS and CDR2 YYNGEE. CDR3 in DNA: TGTGCCAGCAGCGCCTCAAACGGGGGATACGGTGATACGCAGTATTTT. This gives the protein CASSASNGGYGDTQYF.